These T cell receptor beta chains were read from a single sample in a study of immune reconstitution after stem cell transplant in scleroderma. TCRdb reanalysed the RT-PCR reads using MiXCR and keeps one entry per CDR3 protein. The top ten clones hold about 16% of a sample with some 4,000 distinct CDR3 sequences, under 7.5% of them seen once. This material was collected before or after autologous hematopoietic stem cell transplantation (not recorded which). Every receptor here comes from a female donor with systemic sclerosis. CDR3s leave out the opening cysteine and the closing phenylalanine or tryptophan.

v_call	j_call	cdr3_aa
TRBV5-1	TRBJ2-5	ASSLGQETQY
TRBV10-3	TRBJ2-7	AIKPDTDEQY
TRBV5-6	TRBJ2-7	ASSLITGEGEQY
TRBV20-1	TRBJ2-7	SAKRFQGEQY
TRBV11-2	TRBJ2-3	ASSLLSGHTIDTQY
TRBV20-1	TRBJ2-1	SAPRASGGQQF
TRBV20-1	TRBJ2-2	SASRKRGGGTGELF
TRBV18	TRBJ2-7	ASSPGQEYEQY
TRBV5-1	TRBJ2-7	ASSLVGGPTYEQY
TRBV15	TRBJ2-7	ATSGTSGLDEQY
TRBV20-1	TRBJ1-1	SATGTGTTEAF
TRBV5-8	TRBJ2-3	ASSLLPGMADTQY
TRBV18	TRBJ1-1	ASSPATGMNTEAF
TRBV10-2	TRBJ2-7	AGGSSYEQY
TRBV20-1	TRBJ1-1	SARPGGPLKEAF
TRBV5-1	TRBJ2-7	ASSPGDRGPSYEQY